Shown below are 22 T cell receptor beta chains from a single sample sequenced in a study of shared clonotypes between healthy human individuals. Here immunoSEQ multiplex PCR was the method, and the copy in TCRdb shows in-frame clones only, minus some. Found here are about 1 million clones, about 70% of them singletons; the top ten hold around 1.5%. Source material: memory CD4+ T cells sorted from blood. The subset is: CD45RA-negative fraction. The receptors originated from a man between 18 and 29 years old in good health.

The rearrangement links TRBV11-2 to TRBJ2-1; 9 bases fit TRBD2. Trimming cost V 4 bases and J 9 bases; bases outside gene matches: 10. The CDR3 runs to 15 residues. In germline, CDR1 is SGHAT, CDR2 FQNNGV. This CDR3 is CASSSGVAGVGEQFF. CDR3 nucleotide sequence: TGTGCCAGCAGCTCCGGGGTAGCGGGAGTCGGTGAGCAGTTCTTC.

This chain uses TRBV6-1 with TRBJ1-4; no reliable D call. Germline CDR1 is MNHNS and CDR2 is SASEGT. This CDR3 region has 13 residues. Deletions cut 5 bases from V and 8 bases from J, with 12 bases between. DNA for the CDR3: TGTGCCAGCAGTTGGACGAGGGAAGAAAAACTGTTTTTT. Its protein product is CASSWTREEKLFF.

In its sample, this clone was seen once. This chain links TRBV10-3 with TRBJ2-1; D remains ambiguous. CDR1 and CDR2 (germline): ENHRY, SYGVKD. This CDR3 contains 16 residues. V was clipped by 0 bases and J by 0 bases, with 9 bases between them. CDR3 amino acids: CAISESAASSYNEQFF. DNA of the CDR3: TGTGCCATCAGTGAGTCTGCGGCCAGCTCCTACAATGAGCAGTTCTTC.

CDR3 DNA: TGCGCCAGCAGCCACTCGGACGGGGACGAGCAGTACTTC. It codes for CASSHSDGDEQYF. The rearrangement joins TRBV4-1 to TRBJ2-7; D is possibly TRBD2 (5 bases). Trimming took off 3 bases at V and 5 bases at J, with 11 bases between the two ends. This CDR3 is built from 13 residues. The germline V gene has CDR1 MGHRA and CDR2 YSYEKL.

The gene calls are TRBV27 and TRBJ2-4; 10 bases line up with TRBD2. Losses at the gene ends were 5 bases for V and 1 base for J; bases not matched to a gene: 14. CDR3 length: 19 amino acids. CDR1 is MNHEY and CDR2 is SMNVEV in the germline V gene (reference sequence). CDR3 coding DNA: TGTGCCAGCAGTCCGACTGGGGTAGCGGGGGGCGGGGCCAAAAACATTCAGTACTTC. Amino acid sequence: CASSPTGVAGGGAKNIQYF.

The CDR3 DNA follows: TGTGCCAGCAGCATGGGACAGGGCTCCTACAATGAGCAGTTCTTC. Encoded protein: CASSMGQGSYNEQFF. J is TRBJ2-1 and V is TRBV11-3; 9 bases agree with TRBD1. There are 15 residues in the CDR3. Germline CDR1 reads SGHNT; CDR2 reads YENEEA. J gave up 0 bases and V 5 bases, and 2 bases lay outside the gene matches.

The CDR3 reads CASSLGRVATNEKLFF. The CDR3 DNA follows: TGCGCCAGCAGCTTGGGCAGGGTAGCAACTAATGAAAAACTGTTTTTT. The rearrangement uses TRBV5-1 and TRBJ1-4; tentative D call: TRBD1 (5 bases). V was cut by 0 bases and J by 0 bases, with 9 bases left in between. The CDR3 consists of 16 residues. Germline loops: CDR1 SGHRS, CDR2 YFSETQ.

This chain uses TRBV6-6 with TRBJ1-6; TRBD1 might be the D (5 bases). The CDR3 is made up of 15 amino acids. Trimming pared 9 bases from V and 6 bases from J, leaving 18 bases between. CDR1 and CDR2 from the germline V gene are MNHNY and SVGAGI (reference sequence). CDR3 DNA: TGTGCCAGTTGCCCGGGACGGCGTCTTAATTCACCCCTCCACTTT. Its translation: CASCPGRRLNSPLHF.

The CDR3 loop is CAGPKTSGRGEQFF. The DNA for the CDR3 is TGTGCCGGTCCCAAGACTAGCGGGAGAGGTGAGCAGTTCTTC. The chain links TRBV7-2 to TRBJ2-1, with TRBD2 identical over 12 bases. V lost 11 bases, J lost 9 bases, and 11 bases stayed unmatched. The CDR3 totals 14 residues. Per germline, CDR1 SGHTA and CDR2 FQGNSA.

The chain is built from TRBV2 and TRBJ1-5; maybe TRBD1 (5 bases). Trimming took 6 bases from V and 4 from J, leaving 13 bases between them. Looked up from germline, CDR1 is SNHLY and CDR2 is FYNNEI. The CDR3 has 14 amino acids. The CDR3 loop is CASRPQASNQPQHF. DNA of the CDR3: TGTGCCAGCAGACCACAGGCGTCGAATCAGCCCCAGCATTTT.

The chain couples TRBV30 to TRBJ2-5, with D perhaps TRBD2 (5 bases). The CDR3 contains 13 residues. Trimming took off 1 base at V and 4 bases at J, with 10 bases between the two ends. In germline, CDR1 is GTSNPN, CDR2 SVGIG (reference sequence). For the CDR3, the DNA is TGTGCCTGGAGTGGAGGGTTTTCAGAGACCCAGTACTTC. Protein product: CAWSGGFSETQYF.

A word on this clone: At the DNA level, this CDR3 is encoded by other sequences in the same sample as well. This sequence joins TRBV9 and TRBJ2-5; D is unresolved. CDR1 is SGDLS and CDR2 is YYNGEE in the germline V gene. The CDR3 sequence is 14 residues long. Trimming left V 2 bases short and J 2 bases short, with 10 bases between. The CDR3 loop reads CASSVGRSQETQYF. The CDR3 bases are TGTGCCAGCAGCGTTGGAAGATCTCAAGAGACCCAGTACTTC. Using reference TRBV9 and TRBJ2-5 for the parts outside the CDR3, the full variable domain is DSGVTQTPKHLITATGQRVTLRCSPRSGDLSVYWYQQSLDQGLQFLIQYYNGEERAKGNILERFSAQQFPDLHSELNLSSLELGDSALYFCASSVGRSQETQYFGPGTRLLVL.

The chain couples TRBV6-5 to TRBJ1-2, with D perhaps matching TRBD1 (5 bases). The CDR3 loop spans 15 amino acids. From germline, CDR1 is MNHEY and CDR2 SVGAGI. Trimming removed 5 bases from V and 2 bases from J, with 15 bases in between. CDR3 nucleotide sequence: TGTGCCAGCAGTGCCGACGGGACGGTCAACTATGGCTACACCTTC. Protein sequence: CASSADGTVNYGYTF.

In its sample, this clone was seen a few times. The chain is built from TRBV5-4 and TRBJ2-1; 9 nucleotides line up with TRBD1. In germline, CDR1 is SGHNT, CDR2 YYREEE (reference sequence). V trimming: 2 bases; J trimming: 2 bases; junction bases outside the gene matches: 2. The CDR3 runs 15 residues. CDR3: CASSFRQGAYNEQFF. For the CDR3, the DNA is TGTGCCAGCAGCTTCCGACAGGGGGCCTACAATGAGCAGTTCTTC.

The V gene is TRBV7-9, the J gene TRBJ2-7, with D possibly TRBD1 on 6 matching bases. This CDR3 comprises 14 residues. CDR1 and CDR2 (germline): SEHNR, FQNEAQ (reference sequence). V gave up 4 bases and J gave up 3 bases, with 13 bases separating them. The CDR3 loop reads CASSSQGSHYEQYF. CDR3 in DNA: TGTGCCAGCAGCTCTCAGGGGAGCCACTACGAGCAGTACTTC.

The chain links TRBV7-2 to TRBJ2-3, with D unresolved. The CDR3 is 12 amino acids. Looked up from germline, CDR1 is SGHTA and CDR2 is FQGNSA. The V end lost 5 bases, the J end lost 6 bases, and 9 bases lay between the germline ends. The CDR3 here is CASSPRRDTQYF. In DNA, the CDR3 is TGTGCCAGCAGCCCACGCAGGGATACGCAGTATTTT.

The CDR3 is CSAGDRETPLHF. Written as DNA, the CDR3 is TGCAGCGCAGGGGACAGGGAAACACCCCTCCACTTT. V usage is TRBV29-1 and J usage is TRBJ1-6; 9 nucleotides align to TRBD1. V trimming: 7 bases; J trimming: 11 bases; junction bases outside the gene matches: 6. Germline CDR1 is SQVTM and CDR2 is ANQGSEA. CDR3 length: 12 amino acids.

CDR3 sequence (DNA): TGTGCCAGCAGTCCAGGCAGGGGGTTAACCTACGAGCAGTACTTC. Residues: CASSPGRGLTYEQYF. The chain recombines TRBV25-1 with TRBJ2-7, with 7 bases aligning to TRBD1. CDR3 length equals 15 residues. With 5 bases clipped from V and 2 bases from J, the junction kept 9 bases outside the gene matches. CDR1 MGHDK and CDR2 SYGVNS come from the germline V gene.

This chain uses TRBV28 with TRBJ1-6; D is possibly TRBD1 (5 bases). The V gene lost 6 bases and the J gene lost 4 bases, with 13 bases spanning the gap. The CDR3 contains 15 residues. Germline CDR1 MDHEN, CDR2 SYDVKM. CDR3 in amino acids: CASSQDSLYNSPLHF. The CDR3 coding sequence is TGTGCCAGCAGCCAAGACAGCCTATATAATTCACCCCTCCACTTT.

This clone was detected a few times. The J gene is TRBJ2-1, the V gene TRBV21-1; TRBD2 is taken as the D call from the table, unchecked against the DNA. TRBV21-1 is listed as a pseudogene. The CDR3 is 14 residues long. The CDR3 reads CASSKTASGDEQFF. For the CDR3, the DNA is TGTGCCAGCAGCAAAACGGCTAGCGGGGATGAGCAGTTCTTC.

This clone appeared a single time. The chain carries TRBV15 and TRBJ2-2; 9 bases map to TRBD1. Losses at the gene ends were 3 bases for V and 7 bases for J; bases not matched to a gene: 6. Germline assignment: CDR1 LNHNV and CDR2 YYDKDF (reference sequence). The CDR3 covers 15 residues. CDR3 amino acids: CATSSGDRASGELFF. The CDR3 DNA reads as TGTGCCACCAGCAGTGGGGACAGGGCTAGCGGGGAGCTGTTTTTT. Complete variable domain (other parts from reference TRBV15 and TRBJ2-2): DAMVIQNPRYQVTQFGKPVTLSCSQTLNHNVMYWYQQKSSQAPKLLFHYYDKDFNNEADTPDNFQSRRPNTSFCFLDIRSPGLGDTAMYLCATSSGDRASGELFFGEGSRLTVL.

Only one count was recorded for this clone. This chain connects TRBV19 to TRBJ2-1; 9 positions agree with TRBD1. Germline CDR1 LNHDA, CDR2 SQIVND (reference sequence). There are 16 residues in the CDR3. V was pared by 5 bases and J by 10 bases, with 15 bases of the junction left unmatched. In DNA, the CDR3 is TGTGCCAGTAGTTCCGGTGGAGGGACAGGGTGGGGAGAGCAGTTCTTC. Encoded protein: CASSSGGGTGWGEQFF.